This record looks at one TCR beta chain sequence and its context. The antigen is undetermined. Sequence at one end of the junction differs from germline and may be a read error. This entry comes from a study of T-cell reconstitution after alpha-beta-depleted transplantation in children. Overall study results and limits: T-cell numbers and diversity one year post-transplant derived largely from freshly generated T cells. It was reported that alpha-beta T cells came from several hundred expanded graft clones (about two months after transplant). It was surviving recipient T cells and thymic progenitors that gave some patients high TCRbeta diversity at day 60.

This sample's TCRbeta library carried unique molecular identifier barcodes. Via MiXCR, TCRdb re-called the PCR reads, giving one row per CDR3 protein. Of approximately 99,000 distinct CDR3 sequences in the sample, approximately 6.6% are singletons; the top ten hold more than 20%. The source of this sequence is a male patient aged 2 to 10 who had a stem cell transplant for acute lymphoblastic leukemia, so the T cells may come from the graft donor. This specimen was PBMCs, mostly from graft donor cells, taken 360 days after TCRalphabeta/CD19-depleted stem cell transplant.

The CDR3 bases are TGTGCCGGCAGCGCCCTTCCTGGGGGCCGGTACTATGGCTACACCTTC. This translates into CAGSALPGGRYYGYTF. V usage is TRBV7-9 and J usage is TRBJ1-2, with D possibly matching TRBD1 (6 bases). The length of the CDR3 is 16 residues. In germline, CDR1 is SEHNR, CDR2 FQNEAQ (reference sequence).